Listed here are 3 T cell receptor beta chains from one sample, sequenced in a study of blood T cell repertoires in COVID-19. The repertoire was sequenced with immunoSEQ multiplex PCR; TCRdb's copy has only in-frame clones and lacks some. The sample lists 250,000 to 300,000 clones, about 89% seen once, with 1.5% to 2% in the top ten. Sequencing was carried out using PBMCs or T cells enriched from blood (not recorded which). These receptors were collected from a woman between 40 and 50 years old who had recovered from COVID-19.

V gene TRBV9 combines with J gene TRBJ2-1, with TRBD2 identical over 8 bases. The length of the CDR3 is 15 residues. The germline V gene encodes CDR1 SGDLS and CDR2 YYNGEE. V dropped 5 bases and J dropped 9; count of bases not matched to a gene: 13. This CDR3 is CASSLAGPRGGEQFF. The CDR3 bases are TGTGCCAGCAGTCTAGCGGGCCCGAGGGGGGGTGAGCAGTTCTTC.

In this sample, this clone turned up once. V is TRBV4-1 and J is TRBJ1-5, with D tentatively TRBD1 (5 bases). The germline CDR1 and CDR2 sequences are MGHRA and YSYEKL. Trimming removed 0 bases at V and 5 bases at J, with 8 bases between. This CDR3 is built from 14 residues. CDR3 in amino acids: CASSQDWGDQPQHF. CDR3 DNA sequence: TGCGCCAGCAGCCAAGATTGGGGGGATCAGCCCCAGCATTTT.

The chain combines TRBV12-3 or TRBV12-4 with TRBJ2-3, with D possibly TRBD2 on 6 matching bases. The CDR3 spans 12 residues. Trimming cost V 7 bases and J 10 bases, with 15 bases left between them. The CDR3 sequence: CASMRDFHPQYF. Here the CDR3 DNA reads TGTGCCAGCATGAGGGACTTCCATCCGCAGTATTTT.